The present entry profiles one T cell receptor beta chain with its context. Its antigen is undetermined. The data were obtained in a study of lymphopenia after photon versus proton radiotherapy. Overall study results and limits: Under photons, naive T cells and diversity fell while effector/memory populations rose. Only patients who died were analyzed for survival; proton advantage is unproven.

Profiling relied on immunoSEQ multiplex PCR, and the TCRdb table lists in-frame clones only, not all of them. The sample consists of some 170,000 clones, around 85% of them appearing once. The sequence was obtained from a middle-aged man with gastric cancer. The starting material was peripheral blood, obtained from a patient treated with photon-based radiotherapy.

The DNA for the CDR3 is TGTGCCAGCAGTCCCCCGGGACTAGCGGGAGGCAATGAGCAGTTCTTC. Its translation is CASSPPGLAGGNEQFF. This sequence joins TRBV28 and TRBJ2-1; 15 nucleotides align to TRBD2. The CDR3 runs 16 residues. V shed 5 bases, J shed 6 bases, and the junction held 5 bases outside the gene matches. CDR1 and CDR2 (germline): MDHEN, SYDVKM.